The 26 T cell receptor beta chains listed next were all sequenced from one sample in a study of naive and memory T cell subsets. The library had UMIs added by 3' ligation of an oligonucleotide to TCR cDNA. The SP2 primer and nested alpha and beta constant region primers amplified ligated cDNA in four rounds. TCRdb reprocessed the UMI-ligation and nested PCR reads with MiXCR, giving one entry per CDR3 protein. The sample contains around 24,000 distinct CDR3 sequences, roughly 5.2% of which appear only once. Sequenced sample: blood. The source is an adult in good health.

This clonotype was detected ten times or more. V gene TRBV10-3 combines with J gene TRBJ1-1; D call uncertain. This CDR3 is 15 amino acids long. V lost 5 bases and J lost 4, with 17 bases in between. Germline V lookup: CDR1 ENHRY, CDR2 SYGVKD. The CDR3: CAISPLLGFSTEAFF. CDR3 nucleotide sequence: TGTGCCATCAGTCCCCTTCTAGGGTTTAGCACTGAAGCTTTCTTT.

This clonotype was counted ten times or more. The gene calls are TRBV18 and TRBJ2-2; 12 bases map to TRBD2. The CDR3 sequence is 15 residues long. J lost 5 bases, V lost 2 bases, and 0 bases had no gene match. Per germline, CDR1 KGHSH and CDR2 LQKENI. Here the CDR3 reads CASSPTSGRTGELFF. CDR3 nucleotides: TGTGCCAGCTCACCAACTAGCGGGAGGACCGGGGAGCTGTTTTTT.

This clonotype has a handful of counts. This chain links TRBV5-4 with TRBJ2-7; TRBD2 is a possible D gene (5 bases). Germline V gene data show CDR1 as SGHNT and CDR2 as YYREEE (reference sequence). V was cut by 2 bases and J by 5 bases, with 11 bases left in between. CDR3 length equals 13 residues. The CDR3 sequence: CASSLGRWDEQYF. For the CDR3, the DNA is TGTGCCAGCAGCTTAGGGAGATGGGACGAGCAGTACTTC.

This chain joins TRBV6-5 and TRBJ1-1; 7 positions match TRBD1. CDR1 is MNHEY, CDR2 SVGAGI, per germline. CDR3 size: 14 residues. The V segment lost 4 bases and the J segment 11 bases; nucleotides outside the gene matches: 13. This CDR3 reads CASSSRTGAWEAFF. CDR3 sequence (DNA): TGTGCCAGCAGTTCCCGAACAGGGGCGTGGGAGGCTTTCTTT.

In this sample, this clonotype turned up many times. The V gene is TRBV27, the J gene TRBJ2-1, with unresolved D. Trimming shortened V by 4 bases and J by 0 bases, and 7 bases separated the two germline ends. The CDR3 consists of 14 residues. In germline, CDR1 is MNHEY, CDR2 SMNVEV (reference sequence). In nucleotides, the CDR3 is TGTGCCAGCAGTTCTCCGGGCTCCTACAATGAGCAGTTCTTC. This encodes CASSSPGSYNEQFF.

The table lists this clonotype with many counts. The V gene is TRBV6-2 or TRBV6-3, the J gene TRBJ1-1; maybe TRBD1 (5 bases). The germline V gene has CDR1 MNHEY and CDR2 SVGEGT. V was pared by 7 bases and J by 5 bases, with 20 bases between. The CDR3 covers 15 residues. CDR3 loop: CASTKFRDQGTEAFF. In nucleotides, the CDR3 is TGTGCCAGCACTAAATTCCGGGACCAGGGAACTGAAGCTTTCTTT.

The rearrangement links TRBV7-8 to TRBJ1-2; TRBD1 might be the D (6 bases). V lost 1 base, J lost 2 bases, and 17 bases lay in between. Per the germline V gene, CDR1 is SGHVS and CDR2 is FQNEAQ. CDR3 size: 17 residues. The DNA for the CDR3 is TGTGCCAGCAGCTTAGATGAGGGGGGGGGAGCGAACTATGGCTACACCTTC. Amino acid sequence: CASSLDEGGGANYGYTF.

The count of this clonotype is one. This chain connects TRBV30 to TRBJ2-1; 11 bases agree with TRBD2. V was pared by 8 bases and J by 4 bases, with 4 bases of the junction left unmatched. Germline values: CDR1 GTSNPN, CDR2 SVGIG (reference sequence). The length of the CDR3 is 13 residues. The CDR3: CAETSGRYNEQFF. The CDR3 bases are TGTGCCGAAACTAGCGGGAGATACAATGAGCAGTTCTTC.

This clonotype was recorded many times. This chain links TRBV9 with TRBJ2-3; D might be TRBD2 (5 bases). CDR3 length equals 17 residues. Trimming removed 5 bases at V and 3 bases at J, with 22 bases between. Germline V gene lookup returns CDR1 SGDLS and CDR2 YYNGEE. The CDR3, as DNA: TGTGCCAGCAGTCACCTTCGGGCCTCGGGGTCGACAGATACGCAGTATTTT. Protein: CASSHLRASGSTDTQYF.

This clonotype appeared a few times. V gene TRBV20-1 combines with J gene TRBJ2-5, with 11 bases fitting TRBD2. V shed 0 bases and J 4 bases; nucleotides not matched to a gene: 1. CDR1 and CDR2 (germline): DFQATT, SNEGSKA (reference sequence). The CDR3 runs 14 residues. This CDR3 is CSARDGTSGETQYF. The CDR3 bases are TGCAGTGCTAGAGATGGGACTAGCGGAGAGACCCAGTACTTC.

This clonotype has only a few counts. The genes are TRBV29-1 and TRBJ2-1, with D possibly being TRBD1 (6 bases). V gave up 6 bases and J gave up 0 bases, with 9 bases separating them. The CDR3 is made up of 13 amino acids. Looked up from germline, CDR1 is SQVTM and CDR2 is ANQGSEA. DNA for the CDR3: TGCAGCGTCCGGGACACCTCCTACAATGAGCAGTTCTTC. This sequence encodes CSVRDTSYNEQFF.

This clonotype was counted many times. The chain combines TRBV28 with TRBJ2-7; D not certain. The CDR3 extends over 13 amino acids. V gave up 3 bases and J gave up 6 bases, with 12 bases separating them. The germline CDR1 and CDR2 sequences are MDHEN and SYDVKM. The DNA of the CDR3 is TGTGCCAGCAGTTTTGCCGGGCCTGGCGAGCAGTACTTC. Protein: CASSFAGPGEQYF.

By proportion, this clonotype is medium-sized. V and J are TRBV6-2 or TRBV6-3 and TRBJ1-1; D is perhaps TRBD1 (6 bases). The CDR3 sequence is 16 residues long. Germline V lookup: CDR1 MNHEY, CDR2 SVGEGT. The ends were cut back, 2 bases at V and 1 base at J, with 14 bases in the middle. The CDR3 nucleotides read TGTGCCAGCAGTTACGCTCGGACAGCCCGGAACACTGAAGCTTTCTTT. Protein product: CASSYARTARNTEAFF.

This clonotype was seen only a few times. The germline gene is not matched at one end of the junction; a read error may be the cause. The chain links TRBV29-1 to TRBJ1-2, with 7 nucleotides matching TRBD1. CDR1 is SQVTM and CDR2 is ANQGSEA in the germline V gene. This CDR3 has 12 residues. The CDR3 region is CSGRDRGYGDTF. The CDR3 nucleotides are TGCAGCGGACGGGACAGAGGATATGGCGACACCTTC.

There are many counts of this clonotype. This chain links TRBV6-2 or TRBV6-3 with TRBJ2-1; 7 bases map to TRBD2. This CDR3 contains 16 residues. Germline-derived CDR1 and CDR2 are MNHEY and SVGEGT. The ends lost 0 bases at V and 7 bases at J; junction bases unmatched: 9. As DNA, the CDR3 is TGTGCCAGCAGTTACTCAGGGGAGGGCCAAGGGAATGAGCAGTTCTTC. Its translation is CASSYSGEGQGNEQFF.

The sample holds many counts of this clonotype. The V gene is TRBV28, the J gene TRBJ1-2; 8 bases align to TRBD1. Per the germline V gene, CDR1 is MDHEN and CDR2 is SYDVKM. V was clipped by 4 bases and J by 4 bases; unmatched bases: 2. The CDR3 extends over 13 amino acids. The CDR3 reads CASSYGQGYGYTF. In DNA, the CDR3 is TGTGCCAGCAGTTACGGACAGGGCTATGGCTACACCTTC.

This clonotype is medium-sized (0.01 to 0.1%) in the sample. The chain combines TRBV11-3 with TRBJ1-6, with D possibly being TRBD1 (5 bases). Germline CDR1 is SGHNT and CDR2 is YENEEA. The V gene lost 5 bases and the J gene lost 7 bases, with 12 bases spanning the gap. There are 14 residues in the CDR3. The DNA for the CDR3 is TGTGCCAGCAGCCAGACCCACAGGAATTCACCCCTCCACTTT. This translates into CASSQTHRNSPLHF.

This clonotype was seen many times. CDR3 nucleotide sequence: TGTGCCAGCAGTCCCGGGACAGGGCTGTTTATGAACACTGAAGCTTTCTTT. Translated: CASSPGTGLFMNTEAFF. V usage is TRBV6-2 or TRBV6-3 and J usage is TRBJ1-1; 9 bases are shared with TRBD1. Germline CDR1 is MNHEY and CDR2 is SVGEGT. This CDR3 contains 17 residues. Losses at the gene ends were 5 bases for V and 0 bases for J; bases not matched to a gene: 10.

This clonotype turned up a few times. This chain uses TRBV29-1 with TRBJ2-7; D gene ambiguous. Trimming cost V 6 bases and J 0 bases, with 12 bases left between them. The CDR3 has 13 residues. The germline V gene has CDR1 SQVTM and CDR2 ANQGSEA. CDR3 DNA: TGCAGCGTGTCGACATGGAGCTCCTACGAGCAGTACTTC. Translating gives CSVSTWSSYEQYF.

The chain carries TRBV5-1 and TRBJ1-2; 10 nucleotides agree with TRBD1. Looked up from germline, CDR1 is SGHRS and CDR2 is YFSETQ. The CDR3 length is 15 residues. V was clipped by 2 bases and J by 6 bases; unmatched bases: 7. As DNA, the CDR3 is TGCGCCAGCAGCTTTGACGGACAGGGGGACGATGGCTACACCTTC. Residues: CASSFDGQGDDGYTF. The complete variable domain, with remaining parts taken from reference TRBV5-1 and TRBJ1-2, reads KAGVTQTPRYLIKTRGQQVTLSCSPISGHRSVSWYQQTPGQGLQFLFEYFSETQRNKGNFPGRFSGRQFSNSRSEMNVSTLELGDSALYLCASSFDGQGDDGYTFGSGTRLTVV.

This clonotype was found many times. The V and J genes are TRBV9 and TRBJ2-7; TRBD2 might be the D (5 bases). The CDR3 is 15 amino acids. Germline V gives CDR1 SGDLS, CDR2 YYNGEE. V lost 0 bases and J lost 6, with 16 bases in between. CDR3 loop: CASSVGSSEGTEQYF. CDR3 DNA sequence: TGTGCCAGCAGCGTAGGTAGTAGCGAAGGAACCGAGCAGTACTTC.

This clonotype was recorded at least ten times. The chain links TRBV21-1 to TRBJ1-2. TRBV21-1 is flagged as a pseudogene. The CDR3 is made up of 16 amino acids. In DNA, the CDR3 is TGTGCCAGGCGGGGGGACGCTAGGCAACTAAGCTATGGCTACACCTTC. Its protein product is CARRGDARQLSYGYTF.

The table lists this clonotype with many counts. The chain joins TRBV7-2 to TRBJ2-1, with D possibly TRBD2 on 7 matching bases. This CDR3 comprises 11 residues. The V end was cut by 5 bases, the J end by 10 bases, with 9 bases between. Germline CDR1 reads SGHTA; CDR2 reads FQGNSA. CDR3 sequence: CASSPGGEQFF. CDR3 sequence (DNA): TGTGCCAGCAGCCCGGGGGGCGAGCAGTTCTTC.

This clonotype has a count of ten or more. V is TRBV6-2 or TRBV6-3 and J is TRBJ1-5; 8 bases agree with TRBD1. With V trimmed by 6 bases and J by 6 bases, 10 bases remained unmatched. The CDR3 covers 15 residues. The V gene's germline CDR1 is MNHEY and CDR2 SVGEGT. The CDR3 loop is CASSPTGARRQPQHF. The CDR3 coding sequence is TGTGCCAGCAGCCCGACAGGGGCGAGGCGTCAGCCCCAGCATTTT.

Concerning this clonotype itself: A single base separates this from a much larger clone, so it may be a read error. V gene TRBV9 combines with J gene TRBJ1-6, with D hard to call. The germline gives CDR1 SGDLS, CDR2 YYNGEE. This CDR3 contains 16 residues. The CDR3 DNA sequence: TGTGCCAGCAGCGTAAATTTTGTGGCAGGAGATTCACCCCTCAACTTT. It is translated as CASSVNFVAGDSPLNF.

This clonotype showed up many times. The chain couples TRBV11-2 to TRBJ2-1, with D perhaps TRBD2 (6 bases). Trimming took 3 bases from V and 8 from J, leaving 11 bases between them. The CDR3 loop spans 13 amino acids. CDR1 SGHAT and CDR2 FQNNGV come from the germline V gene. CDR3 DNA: TGTGCCAGCAGCTTGGACCAGCGGGATGAGCAGTTCTTC. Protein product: CASSLDQRDEQFF. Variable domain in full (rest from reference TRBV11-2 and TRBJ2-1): EAGVAQSPRYKIIEKRQSVAFWCNPISGHATLYWYQQILGQGPKLLIQFQNNGVVDDSQLPKDRFSAERLKGVDSTLKIQPAKLEDSAVYLCASSLDQRDEQFFGPGTRLTVL.